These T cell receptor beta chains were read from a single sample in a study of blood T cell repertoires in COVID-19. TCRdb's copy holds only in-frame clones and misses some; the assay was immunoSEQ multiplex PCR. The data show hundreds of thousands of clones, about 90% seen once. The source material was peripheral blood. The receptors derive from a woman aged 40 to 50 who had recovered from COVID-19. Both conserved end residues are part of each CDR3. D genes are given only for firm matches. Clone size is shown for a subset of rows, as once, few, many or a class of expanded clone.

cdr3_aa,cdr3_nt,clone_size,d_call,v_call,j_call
CASSSPGIRRQPQHF,TGTGCCAGCAGTTCCCCAGGGATTAGGCGGCAGCCCCAGCATTTT,NA,NA,TRBV6-5,TRBJ1-5
CSVGREDYGYTF,TGCAGCGTTGGGCGCGAGGACTATGGCTACACCTTC,NA,NA,TRBV29-1,TRBJ1-2
CASRGRGWSTNEKLFF,TGTGCCAGCCGGGGCAGGGGTTGGTCGACTAATGAAAAACTGTTTTTT,many,NA,TRBV7-9,TRBJ1-4
CASSPGQDSYEQYF,TGTGCCAGCAGCCCCGGACAGGACTCCTACGAGCAGTACTTC,NA,TRBD1,TRBV7-2,TRBJ2-7
CASSPTPTSTYGYTF,TGTGCCAGCTCACCCACGCCGACAAGCACCTATGGCTACACCTTC,NA,NA,TRBV18,TRBJ1-2
CATSRTLENTGELFF,TGTGCCACCAGCAGAACACTAGAGAACACCGGGGAGCTGTTTTTT,NA,NA,TRBV15,TRBJ2-2
CARSLVDLAGVQETQYF,TGTGCCAGAAGCTTGGTAGACCTAGCGGGGGTCCAAGAGACCCAGTACTTC,NA,TRBD2,TRBV5-3,TRBJ2-5
CASSPPSLSYNEQFF,TGTGCCAGCTCACCGCCTAGCCTCTCCTACAATGAGCAGTTCTTC,NA,NA,TRBV18,TRBJ2-1
CASSKIASEKLFF,TGTGCCAGCAGCAAAATAGCAAGTGAAAAACTGTTTTTT,NA,NA,TRBV7-9,TRBJ1-4
CASSLLQGANYGYTF,TGTGCCAGCAGCCTTCTACAGGGGGCTAACTATGGCTACACCTTC,few,TRBD1,TRBV7-8,TRBJ1-2
CASSSATGGSHTGELFF,TGTGCCAGCAGCTCCGCGACGGGGGGGTCCCACACCGGGGAGCTGTTTTTT,NA,TRBD2,TRBV7-9,TRBJ2-2
CASSESGDYYNEQFF,TGTGCCAGCAGTGAAAGCGGGGACTACTACAATGAGCAGTTCTTC,NA,TRBD2,TRBV9,TRBJ2-1
CASSRLRVGEQYF,TGTGCCAGCAGTCGTCTCAGGGTTGGCGAGCAGTACTTC,NA,NA,TRBV6-5,TRBJ2-7
CASSSRDRGLSTEAFF,TGTGCCAGCAGCTCGCGGGACAGGGGGCTGAGCACTGAAGCTTTCTTT,NA,TRBD1,TRBV13,TRBJ1-1
CASSLGRGSYGYTF,TGTGCCAGCAGCTTAGGCAGGGGGTCTTATGGCTACACCTTC,NA,TRBD1,TRBV7-2,TRBJ1-2
CASRIDRGTYGCTF,TGTGCCAGCAGGATCGACAGGGGCACCTATGGCTGCACCTTC,NA,TRBD1,TRBV2,TRBJ1-2
CAARRGDRNEKLFF,TGTGCCGCCCGCAGGGGGGACCGTAATGAAAAACTGTTTTTT,NA,TRBD1,TRBV28,TRBJ1-4
CASSQPGDRGNSPLHF,TGTGCCAGCAGCCAGCCCGGAGACAGGGGGAATTCACCCCTCCACTTT,NA,TRBD1,TRBV5-4,TRBJ1-6
CASSPVLSGLSTDTQYF,TGCGCCAGCAGCCCGGTCCTCTCAGGGCTTAGCACAGATACGCAGTATTTT,NA,NA,TRBV5-1,TRBJ2-3
CATSDGGGDYNEQFF,TGTGCCACCAGTGATGGCGGGGGGGACTACAATGAGCAGTTCTTC,NA,TRBD2,TRBV24-1,TRBJ2-1
CASSLATSGVTDTQYF,TGTGCCAGCAGCTTAGCAACTAGCGGGGTCACAGATACGCAGTATTTT,NA,TRBD2,TRBV7-9,TRBJ2-3
CASSSLGVEKLFF,TGTGCCAGCAGTTCCCTAGGAGTCGAAAAACTGTTTTTT,NA,NA,TRBV5-6,TRBJ1-4
CASSILQTYEQYF,TGTGCCAGCAGTATCTTACAGACCTACGAGCAGTACTTC,few,NA,TRBV2,TRBJ2-7
CAWNRGMNTEAFF,TGTGCCTGGAACCGGGGTATGAACACTGAAGCTTTCTTT,NA,NA,TRBV30,TRBJ1-1
CASSQGTGNNQPQHF,TGCGCCAGCAGCCAAGGCACAGGAAACAATCAGCCCCAGCATTTT,NA,NA,TRBV4-1,TRBJ1-5
CAWKLWDPGQGENGYTF,TGTGCCTGGAAACTCTGGGACCCCGGACAGGGCGAGAACGGCTACACCTTC,NA,TRBD1,TRBV30,TRBJ1-2
CASSLGVRPGGYGYTF,TGTGCCAGCAGCTTAGGGGTTCGGCCGGGGGGCTATGGCTACACCTTC,once,NA,TRBV7-8,TRBJ1-2
CACKLANYGYTF,TGTGCCTGTAAACTTGCTAACTATGGCTACACCTTC,NA,NA,TRBV30,TRBJ1-2
CASSLGISGNTIYF,TGTGCCAGCAGCTTGGGTATATCTGGAAACACCATATATTTT,NA,NA,TRBV5-4,TRBJ1-3
CASSDPGFEQYF,TGCGCCAGCAGTGATCCAGGTTTCGAGCAGTACTTC,NA,NA,TRBV10-2,TRBJ2-7
CASSSRGLGETQYF,TGTGCCAGCAGCTCCAGGGGGCTGGGGGAGACCCAGTACTTC,NA,TRBD1,TRBV7-9,TRBJ2-5
CASSLVSAGGARNEQFF,TGTGCCAGCAGCTTAGTTAGCGCAGGGGGCGCGCGGAATGAGCAGTTCTTC,NA,TRBD1,TRBV7-2,TRBJ2-1
CASSLAGAETQYF,TGTGCCAGCAGCTTGGCAGGGGCCGAGACCCAGTACTTC,NA,NA,TRBV5-5,TRBJ2-5
CASSRATAEAFF,TGTGCCAGTAGTCGAGCGACCGCTGAAGCTTTCTTT,NA,NA,TRBV19,TRBJ1-1
CAWSVRAGEGEQFF,TGTGCCTGGAGTGTACGAGCGGGGGAGGGGGAGCAGTTCTTC,NA,TRBD2,TRBV30,TRBJ2-1
CASSETSGGFPYNEQFF,TGTGCCAGCAGCGAGACTAGCGGGGGGTTTCCCTACAATGAGCAGTTCTTC,NA,TRBD2,TRBV9,TRBJ2-1
CASSVDGLRELFF,TGTGCCAGCAGCGTAGACGGGTTAAGGGAGCTGTTTTTT,NA,NA,TRBV9,TRBJ2-2
CASSPPNIGRPGGETQYF,TGTGCCAGCAGTCCTCCCAACATTGGCCGGCCCGGCGGGGAGACCCAGTACTTC,NA,NA,TRBV6-6,TRBJ2-5
CAWSVGWGREQYF,TGTGCCTGGAGTGTGGGGTGGGGCCGCGAGCAGTACTTC,NA,NA,TRBV30,TRBJ2-7
CASSLPGHNTEAFF,TGTGCCAGCAGCCTCCCGGGACATAACACTGAAGCTTTCTTT,NA,NA,TRBV5-4,TRBJ1-1
CASTAGGGYTF,TGTGCCAGCACCGCGGGTGGGGGCTACACCTTC,NA,NA,TRBV12-3/TRBV12-4,TRBJ1-2
CASSLLGAGRETQYF,TGTGCCAGCAGTTTATTAGGAGCAGGGCGGGAGACCCAGTACTTC,NA,NA,TRBV27,TRBJ2-5